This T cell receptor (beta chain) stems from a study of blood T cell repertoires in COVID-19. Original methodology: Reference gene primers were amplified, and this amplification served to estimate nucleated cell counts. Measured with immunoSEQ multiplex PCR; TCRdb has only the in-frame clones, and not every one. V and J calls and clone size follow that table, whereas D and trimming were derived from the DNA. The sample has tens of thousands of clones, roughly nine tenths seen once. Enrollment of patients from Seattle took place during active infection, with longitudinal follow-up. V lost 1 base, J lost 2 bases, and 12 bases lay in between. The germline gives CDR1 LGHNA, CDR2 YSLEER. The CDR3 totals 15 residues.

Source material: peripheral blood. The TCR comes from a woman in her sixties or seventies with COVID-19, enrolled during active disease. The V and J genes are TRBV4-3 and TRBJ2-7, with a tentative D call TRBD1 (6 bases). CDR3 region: CASSQGQGSPYEQYF. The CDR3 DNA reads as TGCGCCAGCAGCCAAGGTCAGGGGAGTCCCTACGAGCAGTACTTC.